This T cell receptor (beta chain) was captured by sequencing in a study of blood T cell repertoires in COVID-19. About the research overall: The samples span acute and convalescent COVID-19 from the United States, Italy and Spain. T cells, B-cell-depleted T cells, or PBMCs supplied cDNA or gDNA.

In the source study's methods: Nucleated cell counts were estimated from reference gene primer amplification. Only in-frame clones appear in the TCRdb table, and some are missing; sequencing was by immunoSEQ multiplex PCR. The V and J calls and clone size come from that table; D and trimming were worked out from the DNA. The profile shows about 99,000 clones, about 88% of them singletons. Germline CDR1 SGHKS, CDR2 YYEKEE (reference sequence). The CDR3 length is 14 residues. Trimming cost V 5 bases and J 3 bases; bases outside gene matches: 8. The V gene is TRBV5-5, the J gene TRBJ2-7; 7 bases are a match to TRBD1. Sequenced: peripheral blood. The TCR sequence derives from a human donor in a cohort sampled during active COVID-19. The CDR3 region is CASSYIDRDYEQYF. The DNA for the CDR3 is TGTGCCAGCAGTTATATCGACAGGGACTACGAGCAGTACTTC. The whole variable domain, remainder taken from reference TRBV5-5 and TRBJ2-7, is DAGVTQSPTHLIKTRGQQVTLRCSPISGHKSVSWYQQVLGQGPQFIFQYYEKEERGRGNFPDRFSARQFPNYSSELNVNALLLGDSALYLCASSYIDRDYEQYFGPGTRLTVT.